The 9 T cell receptor beta chains below all came from one sample that was sequenced in a study of cytomegalovirus exposure and HLA in healthy donors. The PCR ran on 60 Vbeta and 13 Jbeta primers. Libraries were prepared by immunoSEQ multiplex PCR; TCRdb keeps only in-frame clonotypes and omits some of them. The table records roughly 150,000 clones, around 84% of them present only once. Source material: PBMCs. Receptors originate from a male donor in good health and CMV-seropositive.

In the case of this clone: This sample includes further DNA sequences coding for the same CDR3. This sequence joins TRBV11-2 and TRBJ2-7, with D tentatively TRBD2 (5 bases). Trimming stripped 5 bases from V and 4 bases from J, with 6 bases between. The V gene's germline CDR1 is SGHAT and CDR2 FQNNGV. This CDR3 comprises 11 residues. The CDR3 region has the DNA TGTGCCAGCAGCCCGGGATACGAGCAGTACTTC. Encoded protein: CASSPGYEQYF.

This clone was observed once. The rearrangement links TRBV27 to TRBJ1-2; D uncertain. The germline CDR1 and CDR2 sequences are MNHEY and SMNVEV (reference sequence). The CDR3 extends over 14 amino acids. V was clipped by 5 bases and J by 4 bases, with 14 bases between them. CDR3 bases: TGTGCCAGCAGTGCGGGTCGGGTATCCTATGGCTACACCTTC. It is translated as CASSAGRVSYGYTF.

This clone showed up just once. The rearrangement joins TRBV11-2 to TRBJ1-6; D possibly corresponds to TRBD1 (6 bases). Germline V gene data show CDR1 as SGHAT and CDR2 as FQNNGV. Trimming shortened V by 1 base and J by 9 bases, and 10 bases separated the two germline ends. CDR3 length: 14 amino acids. The CDR3: CASSLVRGVSPLHF. CDR3 bases: TGTGCCAGCAGCTTAGTCAGGGGTGTTTCACCCCTCCACTTT. The whole variable domain, remainder taken from reference TRBV11-2 and TRBJ1-6, is EAGVAQSPRYKIIEKRQSVAFWCNPISGHATLYWYQQILGQGPKLLIQFQNNGVVDDSQLPKDRFSAERLKGVDSTLKIQPAKLEDSAVYLCASSLVRGVSPLHFGNGTRLTVT.

The chain carries TRBV7-9 and TRBJ2-3; the match to TRBD2 covers 7 bases. The V and J ends lost 4 bases and 0 bases, in that order; junction bases with no gene match: 10. From germline, CDR1 is SEHNR and CDR2 FQNEAQ (reference sequence). This CDR3 contains 17 residues. CDR3 coding DNA: TGTGCCAGCAGCTCTGCTACCGGGAGGCAGAGCACAGATACGCAGTATTTT. Protein sequence: CASSSATGRQSTDTQYF.

The table lists this clone with a few counts. The chain employs TRBV7-9 and TRBJ1-6; tentatively, D is TRBD1 (5 bases). The germline V gene encodes CDR1 SEHNR and CDR2 FQNEAQ (reference sequence). This CDR3 comprises 14 residues. Trimming cost V 3 bases and J 7 bases, with 10 bases left between them. The CDR3 reads CASSFGGMNSPLHF. CDR3 nucleotide sequence: TGTGCCAGCAGCTTCGGGGGGATGAATTCACCCCTCCACTTT.

Only one count was recorded for this clone. The chain combines TRBV6-5 with TRBJ2-3; D gene unclear. The ends were cut back, 5 bases at V and 0 bases at J, with 9 bases in the middle. The germline V gene encodes CDR1 MNHEY and CDR2 SVGAGI. This CDR3 is built from 14 residues. For the CDR3, the DNA is TGTGCCAGCAGTCCCACATCTAGCACAGATACGCAGTATTTT. Protein: CASSPTSSTDTQYF.

The chain joins TRBV6-5 to TRBJ1-1, with D tentatively TRBD1 (6 bases). V lost 4 bases to trimming and J lost 4 bases, with 13 bases between them. Germline V gives CDR1 MNHEY, CDR2 SVGAGI. The CDR3 is 14 amino acids. The CDR3 loop is CASSSTGLGTEAFF. The CDR3 DNA reads TGTGCCAGCAGTTCAACAGGGTTGGGCACTGAAGCTTTCTTT.

V usage is TRBV28 and J usage is TRBJ2-3; no clear D gene. Germline V lookup: CDR1 MDHEN, CDR2 SYDVKM. The CDR3 has 12 residues. With 6 bases removed from V and 6 bases from J, the gap between germline ends came to 10 bases. The CDR3 region has the DNA TGTGCCAGCAGCCTCTCCCGGGATACGCAGTATTTT. Amino acid sequence: CASSLSRDTQYF.

The chain has TRBV9 and TRBJ1-1; D unclear. The length of the CDR3 is 13 residues. From germline, CDR1 is SGDLS and CDR2 YYNGEE. Trimming took 3 bases from V and 5 from J, leaving 11 bases between them. The CDR3 spells CASSARPRTEAFF. The CDR3, as DNA: TGTGCCAGCAGCGCAAGACCCAGGACTGAAGCTTTCTTT. Full variable domain (missing parts from reference TRBV9 and TRBJ1-1): DSGVTQTPKHLITATGQRVTLRCSPRSGDLSVYWYQQSLDQGLQFLIQYYNGEERAKGNILERFSAQQFPDLHSELNLSSLELGDSALYFCASSARPRTEAFFGQGTRLTVV.